Below are 29 T cell receptor beta chains sequenced from a single sample in a study of identical twins. TCRdb redid the calling of the 5' RACE reads with MiXCR, one entry per CDR3 protein. In the table there are approximately 1.8 million distinct CDR3 sequences, 25% to 35% of which are singletons. Input material: cord blood. These receptors all stem from a newborn girl in good health.

The CDR3 region is CASSSEGRGYYEQYF. The CDR3, as DNA: TGTGCCAGCAGCTCCGAAGGGAGAGGTTACTACGAGCAGTACTTC. The chain has TRBV7-9 and TRBJ2-7; tentative D call: TRBD2 (5 bases). The CDR3 is 15 amino acids. Germline V lookup: CDR1 SEHNR, CDR2 FQNEAQ (reference sequence). V lost 4 bases to trimming and J lost 3 bases, with 16 bases between them.

The chain recombines TRBV24-1 with TRBJ1-2; D unresolved. CDR1 KGHDR and CDR2 SFDVKD come from the germline V gene. The CDR3 covers 13 residues. Deletions cut 3 bases from V and 3 bases from J, with 7 bases between. The CDR3 coding sequence is TGTGCCACCAGTGATGAGGGCGACTATGGCTACACCTTC. This encodes CATSDEGDYGYTF.

This chain uses TRBV6-1 with TRBJ1-2; D gene uncertain. Deletions cut 2 bases from V and 8 bases from J, with 15 bases between. The germline CDR1 and CDR2 sequences are MNHNS and SASEGT. The CDR3 runs 14 residues. CDR3 sequence reads: CASSERFGAEGYTF. The CDR3 coding sequence is TGTGCCAGCAGTGAACGGTTCGGCGCCGAGGGCTACACCTTC.

The rearrangement joins TRBV29-1 to TRBJ1-5, with a weak D call TRBD1 (6 bases). The CDR3 spans 18 residues. V lost 7 bases and J lost 0, with 25 bases in between. In germline, CDR1 is SQVTM, CDR2 ANQGSEA. CDR3 nucleotides: TGCAGCGGCGGGGGGTCCCAGGACAGACCTTATAGCAATCAGCCCCAGCATTTT. Its protein is CSGGGSQDRPYSNQPQHF.

This chain joins TRBV5-1 and TRBJ2-7; no definite D call. The last part of the DNA fits TRBJ2-5 better; the J call may be wrong. CDR1 and CDR2 from the germline V gene are SGHRS and YFSETQ. This CDR3 is built from 13 residues. The CDR3 loop is CASGLDKTETQYF. In DNA, the CDR3 is TGCGCCAGCGGGTTGGATAAGACTGAGACCCAGTACTTC.

This clonotype turned up a few times. The genes are TRBV15 and TRBJ2-4; TRBD2 matches at 11 bases. V shed 3 bases and J 8 bases; nucleotides not matched to a gene: 6. CDR1 and CDR2 from the germline V gene are LNHNV and YYDKDF (reference sequence). The CDR3 contains 15 residues. The DNA for the CDR3 is TGTGCCACCAGCAGGACTAGCGGGGTATTAGACATTCAGTACTTC. Residues: CATSRTSGVLDIQYF.

The chain couples TRBV20-1 to TRBJ2-7, with D unresolved. V shed 2 bases and J shed 2 bases, with 10 bases lying between them. This CDR3 comprises 13 residues. The germline CDR1 and CDR2 sequences are DFQATT and SNEGSKA (reference sequence). For the CDR3, the DNA is TGCAGTGCTAGACGCCCGGACCCCTACGAGCAGTACTTC. This translates into CSARRPDPYEQYF.

V gene TRBV19 combines with J gene TRBJ2-1, with 10 positions matching TRBD2. The DNA end is more similar to TRBJ2-7, so the J call may be wrong. Germline V lookup: CDR1 LNHDA, CDR2 SQIVND (reference sequence). The CDR3 covers 15 residues. This chain's CDR3 is CASSIAGGSYNEQYF. Written as DNA, the CDR3 is TGTGCCAGTTCAATAGCGGGAGGTAGTTACAATGAGCAGTACTTC.

This clonotype has just a few counts. The rearrangement joins TRBV20-1 to TRBJ2-7; no clear D gene. This CDR3 spans 13 amino acids. Per germline, CDR1 DFQATT and CDR2 SNEGSKA (reference sequence). Trimming removed 3 bases from V and 2 bases from J, with 11 bases in between. The CDR3 DNA reads as TGCAGTGCTAGCGTGGACGGACCCTACGAGCAGTACTTC. Translation gives CSASVDGPYEQYF.

J is TRBJ2-7 and V is TRBV6-1, with D tentatively TRBD2 (5 bases). Deletions cut 8 bases from V and 2 bases from J, with 19 bases between. This CDR3 comprises 15 residues. CDR1 is MNHNS, CDR2 SASEGT, per germline. CDR3 amino acids: CASQLITRPTYEQYF. CDR3 in DNA: TGTGCCAGCCAGCTAATTACTAGGCCGACCTACGAGCAGTACTTC.

The chain employs TRBV2 and TRBJ1-5, with 8 bases identical to TRBD1. V lost 5 bases to trimming and J lost 2 bases; unmatched junction nucleotides: 14. Per the germline V gene, CDR1 is SNHLY and CDR2 is FYNNEI. The CDR3 covers 18 residues. The CDR3 sequence: CASSPRTPGGLRNQPQHF. The CDR3 region has the DNA TGTGCCAGCAGTCCCCGTACTCCAGGGGGCCTTCGCAATCAGCCCCAGCATTTT.

In its sample, this clonotype was seen a few times. A junction boundary mismatches the germline segment, possibly from a read error. The V call is TRBV5-1, the J call TRBJ2-7; 10 bases agree with TRBD2. CDR1 is SGHRS, CDR2 YFSETQ, per germline. The CDR3 runs 15 residues. The CDR3 DNA sequence: TGTGCCAGCAGCTTAGAGGGACTAGCGACCTACGAGCAGTACTTC. Translating it yields CASSLEGLATYEQYF. The variable domain in full, with the rest retrieved from reference TRBV5-1 and TRBJ2-7, is KAGVTQTPRYLIKTRGQQVTLSCSPISGHRSVSWYQQTPGQGLQFLFEYFSETQRNKGNFPGRFSGRQFSNSRSEMNVSTLELGDSALYLCASSLEGLATYEQYFGPGTRLTVT.

This clonotype was seen only a few times. The chain carries TRBV5-1 and TRBJ2-5, with 7 bases aligning to TRBD2. V lost 4 bases, J lost 5 bases, and 8 bases stayed unmatched. Germline V lookup: CDR1 SGHRS, CDR2 YFSETQ. CDR3 length: 14 amino acids. CDR3 sequence: CASSHGLVDETQYF. The CDR3 DNA reads TGCGCCAGCAGCCATGGACTAGTCGACGAGACCCAGTACTTC.

This clonotype showed up just a few times. A much larger clone differs by one base, so this may be a read error. The rearrangement uses TRBV12-3 or TRBV12-4 and TRBJ2-4; 7 bases are shared with TRBD2. Matching the DNA end better, TRBJ2-7 makes the J call doubtful. The CDR3 consists of 14 residues. The CDR3 nucleotides are TGTGCCAGCAGTTTAGCGGGAGGGCCCCACGAGCAGTACTTC. Its protein is CASSLAGGPHEQYF.

V is TRBV27 and J is TRBJ2-1; D call uncertain. The J call may be wrong; the DNA end is better matched by TRBJ2-7. The CDR3 extends over 15 amino acids. The germline V gene has CDR1 MNHEY and CDR2 SMNVEV (reference sequence). CDR3 in amino acids: CASSPRPSSYNEQYF. CDR3 nucleotides: TGTGCCAGCAGTCCCCGACCCAGCTCCTACAATGAGCAGTACTTC.

A note on this clonotype: This may arise from a read error, as a much more abundant clone is one base away. The V gene is TRBV12-3 or TRBV12-4, the J gene TRBJ2-7; D perhaps matches TRBD1 (5 bases). V was clipped by 3 bases and J by 2 bases, with 11 bases between them. This CDR3 is built from 14 residues. The CDR3 protein is CASSFETATYEQYF. DNA of the CDR3: TGTGCCAGCAGTTTTGAGACAGCTACCTACGAGCAGTACTTC.

The rearrangement uses TRBV7-8 and TRBJ2-1, with 10 bases aligning to TRBD2. Judging by the DNA end, TRBJ2-7 fits better; the J call may be wrong. From germline, CDR1 is SGHVS and CDR2 FQNEAQ. The CDR3 is 14 residues long. The CDR3 reads CASSFTSGKSEQYF. CDR3 in DNA: TGTGCCAGCAGCTTTACTAGCGGGAAGAGCGAGCAGTACTTC.

V usage is TRBV21-1 and J usage is TRBJ1-6. TRBV21-1 has pseudogene status. This CDR3 comprises 13 residues. The chain's CDR3 is CASSKGNNSPLHF. DNA of the CDR3: TGTGCCAGCAGCAAAGGGAATAATTCACCCCTCCACTTT.

The chain combines TRBV20-1 with TRBJ2-3; TRBD2 matches 9 bases. The CDR3 runs to 15 residues. Germline CDR1 is DFQATT and CDR2 is SNEGSKA (reference sequence). V lost 4 bases and J lost 0; bases outside the gene matches: 5. The CDR3 protein is CSAIPLAGSTDTQYF. The DNA for the CDR3 is TGCAGTGCTATTCCCCTAGCGGGGAGCACAGATACGCAGTATTTT.

This clonotype was observed a few times. The chain carries TRBV7-2 and TRBJ2-2; D ambiguous. Germline-derived CDR1 and CDR2 are SGHTA and FQGNSA. V was pared by 0 bases and J by 6 bases, with 14 bases between. The CDR3 contains 16 residues. The CDR3 loop reads CASSLAYPFFPGELFF. In DNA form, the CDR3 reads TGTGCCAGCAGCTTAGCCTACCCTTTTTTTCCCGGGGAGCTGTTTTTT.

This clonotype was seen a handful of times. The chain joins TRBV3-1 to TRBJ2-7, with D possibly being TRBD2 (6 bases). The CDR3 extends over 15 amino acids. CDR1 is LGHDT, CDR2 YNNKEL, per germline (reference sequence). V lost 0 bases, J lost 4 bases, and 13 bases lay in between. The CDR3 DNA reads TGTGCCAGCAGCCAAGATAGGAGGGGTCGGTACGAGCAGTACTTC. Translation gives CASSQDRRGRYEQYF.

A few counts support this clonotype. The chain has TRBV7-2 and TRBJ1-6, with unresolved D. The germline CDR1 and CDR2 sequences are SGHTA and FQGNSA. This CDR3 spans 16 amino acids. With 1 base removed from V and 4 bases from J, the gap between germline ends came to 11 bases. The CDR3 nucleotides read TGTGCCAGCAGCTTAGGGCGCAGCCTGTATAATTCACCCCTCCACTTT. The encoded protein is CASSLGRSLYNSPLHF. The entire variable domain, with the rest obtained from reference TRBV7-2 and TRBJ1-6, is as follows: GAGVSQSPSNKVTEKGKDVELRCDPISGHTALYWYRQSLGQGLEFLIYFQGNSAPDKSGLPSDRFSAERTGGSVSTLTIQRTQQEDSAVYLCASSLGRSLYNSPLHFGNGTRLTVT.

This clonotype was detected ten times or more. This rearrangement joins TRBV10-3 to TRBJ1-5; TRBD1 agrees at 7 bases. Losses at the gene ends were 4 bases for V and 2 bases for J; bases not matched to a gene: 2. Germline V gives CDR1 ENHRY, CDR2 SYGVKD. The CDR3 totals 14 residues. CDR3 protein: CAISGQGGNQPQHF. The CDR3 region has the DNA TGTGCCATCAGTGGACAGGGTGGCAATCAGCCCCAGCATTTT.

The CDR3 bases are TGCAGTGCCCGGGCCTATTTGGAGGACAATGAGCAGTTCTTC. It is translated as CSARAYLEDNEQFF. The chain uses TRBV20-1 and TRBJ2-1; maybe TRBD2 (5 bases). V dropped 6 bases and J dropped 5 bases, with 17 bases sitting between them. CDR3 length equals 14 residues. The germline CDR1 and CDR2 sequences are DFQATT and SNEGSKA (reference sequence).

This clonotype was observed many times. The junction does not match germline at one end; this may be a read error. The V and J genes are TRBV5-1 and TRBJ2-1, with D possibly TRBD1 on 5 matching bases. CDR1 is SGHRS and CDR2 is YFSETQ in the germline V gene. The CDR3 runs 12 residues. CDR3 sequence (DNA): TGTGCCAGCAGTTCAGGGTACAATGAGCAGTTCTTC. It encodes CASSSGYNEQFF.

The table lists this clonotype with a few counts. The germline gene is not matched at one end of the junction; a read error may be the cause. The DNA of the CDR3 is TGCAGTACTAGACCTGGGACTAGCCCCACAGATACGCAGTATTTT. This codes for CSTRPGTSPTDTQYF. The chain joins TRBV20-1 to TRBJ2-3, with TRBD2 matching over 9 bases. This CDR3 is built from 15 residues. Germline CDR1 is DFQATT and CDR2 is SNEGSKA (reference sequence).

This clonotype was observed a handful of times. J is TRBJ1-1 and V is TRBV12-3 or TRBV12-4; tentatively, D is TRBD1 (5 bases). The CDR3 has 14 amino acids. Deletions cut 7 bases from V and 0 bases from J, with 12 bases between. CDR3 sequence (DNA): TGTGCCAGCATCCTGACAGAAATGAACACTGAAGCTTTCTTT. Protein product: CASILTEMNTEAFF.

V usage is TRBV6-6 and J usage is TRBJ2-2; D ambiguous. V was shortened by 0 bases and J by 4 bases, with 12 bases between the two germline ends. Per the germline V gene, CDR1 is MNHNY and CDR2 is SVGAGI (reference sequence). CDR3 length: 16 residues. CDR3 bases: TGTGCCAGCAGTTACTCGGTTTTAGAAAGCACCGGGGAGCTGTTTTTT. This encodes CASSYSVLESTGELFF.

The chain links TRBV5-1 to TRBJ1-2; 7 positions match TRBD1. This CDR3 is built from 16 residues. V trimming: 3 bases; J trimming: 0 bases; junction bases outside the gene matches: 8. Germline-derived CDR1 and CDR2 are SGHRS and YFSETQ. The CDR3 DNA reads as TGCGCCAGCAGCTGGACAGGACAGCTAGCTAACTATGGCTACACCTTC. Translated: CASSWTGQLANYGYTF.